A selection of T cell receptor beta chains follows, all from one sample in a study of T-cell memory formation after mild COVID-19. TCRdb fed the 5' RACE reads into MiXCR, producing one record per CDR3 protein. The table lists about 180,000 distinct CDR3 sequences, approximately 16% of them singletons. Material for sequencing was PBMCs or a T cell subset sorted from them (not recorded which). Receptors originate from an adult woman who had mild COVID-19 (a few samples of this study predate the infection). Cell type and time point are not known. CDR3s include the opening cysteine and the closing phenylalanine or tryptophan. The D gene is left open where the match is weak. Size is omitted from some rows. Given values are once, few, many or a class for expanded clones.

clone size	V gene	D gene	J gene	CDR3 protein	CDR3 DNA
few	TRBV9	TRBD1	TRBJ1-1	CASSVAGTGWTEAFF	TGTGCCAGCAGCGTAGCTGGGACAGGGTGGACTGAAGCTTTCTTT
many	TRBV7-8	TRBD2	TRBJ2-1	CASSPLSGTSIYNEQFF	TGTGCCAGCAGCCCCTTGTCCGGGACTAGCATTTACAATGAGCAGTTCTTC
few	TRBV12-3/TRBV12-4	.	TRBJ1-6	CASQGSSYNSPLHF	TGTGCCAGTCAGGGGAGCTCCTATAATTCACCCCTCCACTTT
.	TRBV6-5	.	TRBJ1-6	CASRDDHRTLNSPLHF	TGTGCCAGCAGGGACGACCATCGGACACTCAATTCACCCCTCCACTTT
once	TRBV27	.	TRBJ1-2	CASSFPGRTGYTF	TGTGCCAGCAGTTTCCCAGGGAGGACGGGCTACACCTTC
.	TRBV7-2	TRBD2	TRBJ2-3	CASSLVSSGGIPPF	TGTGCCAGCAGCTTAGTCTCGAGCGGGGGAATCCCCCCTTTT
.	TRBV5-1	TRBD1	TRBJ1-1	CASSLRQGVPEAFF	TGCGCCAGCAGCTTGCGCCAGGGGGTCCCGGAAGCTTTCTTT
few	TRBV11-3	.	TRBJ2-1	CASSQDSGRQNEQFF	TGTGCCAGCAGCCAGGACTCAGGGCGGCAGAATGAGCAGTTCTTC
few	TRBV7-8	TRBD2	TRBJ2-5	CASSLVRGSGVETQYF	TGTGCCAGCAGCTTAGTTCGCGGGAGCGGCGTAGAGACCCAGTACTTC
many	TRBV7-2	TRBD2	TRBJ2-7	CASSFNGGSYEQYF	TGTGCCAGCAGCTTTAACGGGGGGTCCTACGAGCAGTACTTC
few	TRBV6-5	.	TRBJ2-7	CASSYLANLYEQYF	TGTGCCAGCAGTTATCTAGCGAACCTCTACGAGCAGTACTTC
.	TRBV20-1	TRBD1	TRBJ1-2	CSARVEQGGYGYTF	TGCAGTGCTAGAGTTGAACAGGGGGGCTATGGCTACACCTTC
.	TRBV12-3/TRBV12-4	.	TRBJ2-1	CASSFKGYSEQFF	TGTGCCAGCAGTTTTAAGGGTTACAGTGAGCAGTTCTTC
.	TRBV29-1	.	TRBJ2-3	CSGQGGQRSSTDTQYF	TGCAGCGGGCAGGGGGGGCAGCGATCTAGCACAGATACGCAGTATTTT
few	TRBV9	.	TRBJ2-1	CASGSIPSLGYNEQFF	TGTGCCAGCGGGTCCATTCCCTCCCTCGGCTACAATGAGCAGTTCTTC
few	TRBV5-4	.	TRBJ1-1	CASSLNGGTEAFF	TGTGCCAGCAGCCTCAACGGGGGCACTGAAGCTTTCTTT